This T cell receptor beta chain was captured in a study of graft-versus-host responses after intestinal transplantation. Study-wide context: For approximately three years after anti-thymocyte globulin induction, all recipients took tacrolimus and steroids.

This table comes from immunoSEQ multiplex PCR, and its TCRdb copy is limited to in-frame clones, with some not included. The sample has fewer than 45,000 clones; around 94% are singletons. CDR3 length equals 14 residues. Material: PBMCs, obtained 16 days after intestinal transplant. This sequence joins TRBV21-1 and TRBJ2-3; TRBD1, the table's D call, was not compared with the DNA. TRBV21-1 is shown as a pseudogene. This receptor was obtained from a human patient who received an intestinal transplant, so some T cells may come from the graft donor. The CDR3 here is CASSKEGLETTQYF. As DNA, the CDR3 is TGTGCCAGCAGCAAAGAGGGGTTGGAGACTACGCAGTATTTT.